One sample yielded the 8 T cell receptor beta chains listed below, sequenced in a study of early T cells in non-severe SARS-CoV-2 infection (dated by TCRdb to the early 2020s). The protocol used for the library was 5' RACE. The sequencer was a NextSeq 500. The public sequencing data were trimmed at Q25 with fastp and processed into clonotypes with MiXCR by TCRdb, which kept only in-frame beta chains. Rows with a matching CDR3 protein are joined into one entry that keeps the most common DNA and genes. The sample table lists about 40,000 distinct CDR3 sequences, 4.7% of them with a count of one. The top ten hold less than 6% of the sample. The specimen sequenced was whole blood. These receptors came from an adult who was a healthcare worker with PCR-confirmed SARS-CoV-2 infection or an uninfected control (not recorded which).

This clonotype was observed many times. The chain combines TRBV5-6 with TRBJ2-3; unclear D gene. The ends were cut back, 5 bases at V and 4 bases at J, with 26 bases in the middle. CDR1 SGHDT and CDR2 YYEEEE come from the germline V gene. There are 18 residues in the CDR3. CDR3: CASRSAPVGLLVADTQYF. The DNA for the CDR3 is TGTGCCAGCAGATCCGCCCCCGTAGGGCTTTTGGTCGCAGATACGCAGTATTTT.

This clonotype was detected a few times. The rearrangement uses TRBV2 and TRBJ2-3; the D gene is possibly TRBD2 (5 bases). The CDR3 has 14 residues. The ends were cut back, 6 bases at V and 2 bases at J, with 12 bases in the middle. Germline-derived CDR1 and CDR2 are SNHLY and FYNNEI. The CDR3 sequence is CASSSLGFTDTQYF. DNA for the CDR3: TGTGCCAGCAGCTCACTAGGGTTCACAGATACGCAGTATTTT.

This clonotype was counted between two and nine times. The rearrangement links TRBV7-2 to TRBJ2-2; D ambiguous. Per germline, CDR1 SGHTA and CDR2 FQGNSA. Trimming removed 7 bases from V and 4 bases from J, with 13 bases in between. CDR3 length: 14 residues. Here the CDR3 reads CASKSGTTTGELFF. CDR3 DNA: TGTGCCAGCAAATCCGGTACGACCACCGGGGAGCTGTTTTTT.

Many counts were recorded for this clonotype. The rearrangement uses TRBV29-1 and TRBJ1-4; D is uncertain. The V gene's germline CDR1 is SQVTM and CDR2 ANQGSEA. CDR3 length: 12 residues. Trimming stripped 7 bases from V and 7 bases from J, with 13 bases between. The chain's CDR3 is CSALKGGEKLFF. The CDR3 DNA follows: TGCAGCGCCCTGAAGGGAGGTGAAAAACTGTTTTTT.

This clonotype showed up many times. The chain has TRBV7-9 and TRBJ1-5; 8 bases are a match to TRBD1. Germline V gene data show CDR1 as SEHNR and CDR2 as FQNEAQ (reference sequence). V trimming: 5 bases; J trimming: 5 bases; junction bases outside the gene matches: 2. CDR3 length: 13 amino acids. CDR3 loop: CASSQTGDQPQHF. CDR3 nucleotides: TGTGCCAGCAGCCAGACAGGGGATCAGCCCCAGCATTTT.

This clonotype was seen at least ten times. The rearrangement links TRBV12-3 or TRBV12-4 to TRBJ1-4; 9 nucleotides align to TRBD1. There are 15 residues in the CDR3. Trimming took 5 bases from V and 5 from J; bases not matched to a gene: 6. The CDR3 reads CASSTYRGRNEKLFF. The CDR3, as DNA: TGTGCCAGCAGTACCTACAGGGGGCGGAATGAAAAACTGTTTTTT.

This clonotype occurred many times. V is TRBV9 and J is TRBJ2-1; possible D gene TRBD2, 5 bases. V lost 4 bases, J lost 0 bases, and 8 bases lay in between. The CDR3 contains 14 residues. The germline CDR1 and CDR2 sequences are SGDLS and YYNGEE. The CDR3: CASSPGSSYNEQFF. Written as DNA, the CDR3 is TGTGCCAGCAGCCCGGGAAGCTCCTACAATGAGCAGTTCTTC.

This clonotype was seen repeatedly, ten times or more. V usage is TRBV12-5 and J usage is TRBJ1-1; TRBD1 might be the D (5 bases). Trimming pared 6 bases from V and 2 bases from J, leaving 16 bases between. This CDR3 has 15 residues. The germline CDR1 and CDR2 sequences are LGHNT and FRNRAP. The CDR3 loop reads CASGHFDRTNTEAFF. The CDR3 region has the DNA TGTGCTAGTGGCCATTTCGACAGAACAAACACTGAAGCTTTCTTT.